The 31 T cell receptor beta chains below all came from one sample that was sequenced in a study of T-cell reconstitution after alpha-beta-depleted transplantation in children. Unique molecular identifiers were used in preparing the TCRbeta library. TCRdb reprocessed the PCR reads via MiXCR and lists one record per CDR3 protein. The profile covers about 400,000 distinct CDR3 sequences, with 15% to 20% appearing a single time and just under 30% taken by the ten largest. The sequencing used PBMCs, mostly from graft donor cells, collected 360 days after TCRalphabeta/CD19-depleted stem cell transplant. These TCRs come from a boy younger than two who had a stem cell transplant for Wiskott-Aldrich syndrome, so the T cells may come from the graft donor.

CDR3 loop: CASSGQGVDRLDEQFF. CDR3 DNA sequence: TGTGCCAGCAGCGGACAGGGGGTAGATAGGTTGGATGAGCAGTTCTTC. The chain uses TRBV13 and TRBJ2-1; 10 bases are shared with TRBD1. Germline V CDR1 and CDR2: PRHDT, FYEKMQ (reference sequence). This CDR3 is 16 amino acids long. The trim removed 5 bases at V and 8 bases at J, leaving 12 bases unmatched.

There are a few counts of this clonotype. The chain combines TRBV20-1 with TRBJ2-3; 10 bases map to TRBD2. The germline V gene encodes CDR1 DFQATT and CDR2 SNEGSKA (reference sequence). The junction had 7 bases not matched to a gene; V was cut back by 1 base and J by 6 bases. CDR3 length equals 15 residues. The chain's CDR3 is CSARGLAGPRDTQYF. The CDR3 DNA follows: TGCAGTGCTAGAGGACTAGCGGGCCCCCGTGATACGCAGTATTTT.

The chain employs TRBV20-1 and TRBJ1-3, with TRBD1 matching 8 bases. Germline V gene sequence: CDR1 DFQATT, CDR2 SNEGSKA (reference sequence). This CDR3 is built from 16 residues. V was clipped by 7 bases and J by 0 bases; unmatched bases: 11. The CDR3: CSVGTGTISSGNTIYF. The CDR3, as DNA: TGCAGTGTCGGGACAGGAACGATCAGCTCTGGAAACACCATATATTTT.

The gene calls are TRBV5-6 and TRBJ2-2, with TRBD2 identical over 11 bases. This CDR3 comprises 16 residues. The J segment lost 4 bases and the V segment lost 3 bases, leaving 5 bases of the junction unmatched. The germline V gene encodes CDR1 SGHDT and CDR2 YYEEEE. The CDR3 loop reads CASSSTSGRATGELFF. CDR3 bases: TGTGCCAGCAGCTCTACTAGCGGGAGAGCCACCGGGGAGCTGTTTTTT.

The CDR3 here is CASSSRLAIAYEQYF. The DNA of the CDR3 is TGTGCCAGCAGCTCCAGACTAGCGATTGCCTACGAGCAGTACTTC. The V call is TRBV7-2, the J call TRBJ2-7, with 8 bases that match TRBD2. Germline values: CDR1 SGHTA, CDR2 FQGNSA. This CDR3 comprises 15 residues. V lost 4 bases to trimming and J lost 2 bases; unmatched junction nucleotides: 7. Drawing the rest from reference TRBV7-2 and TRBJ2-7, the complete variable domain is GAGVSQSPSNKVTEKGKDVELRCDPISGHTALYWYRQSLGQGLEFLIYFQGNSAPDKSGLPSDRFSAERTGGSVSTLTIQRTQQEDSAVYLCASSSRLAIAYEQYFGPGTRLTVT.

The table lists this clonotype with a few counts. This chain connects TRBV5-1 to TRBJ2-7; 11 bases are a match to TRBD2. This CDR3 is 20 amino acids long. With V trimmed by 2 bases and J by 7 bases, 23 bases remained unmatched. From germline, CDR1 is SGHRS and CDR2 YFSETQ. The CDR3, as DNA: TGCGCCAGCAGCTTTGGTCTACGGGCTAGCGGGAGGCCCCCGGTTGTAGAGCAGTACTTC. Translation: CASSFGLRASGRPPVVEQYF.

CDR3 region: CASSLALAGGRDTQYF. CDR3 nucleotide sequence: TGTGCCAGCAGCTTAGCCCTAGCGGGAGGACGTGATACGCAGTATTTT. The chain couples TRBV7-9 to TRBJ2-3; 11 bases fit TRBD2. J lost 6 bases, V lost 0 bases, and 5 bases had no gene match. Germline values: CDR1 SEHNR, CDR2 FQNEAQ (reference sequence). The CDR3 is 16 amino acids.

This chain joins TRBV20-1 and TRBJ2-3; TRBD1 aligns across 8 bases. Germline CDR1 and CDR2: DFQATT and SNEGSKA (reference sequence). This CDR3 contains 13 residues. The DNA of the CDR3 is TGCAGGGGTACGACAGGGGGCACAGATACGCAGTATTTT. Amino acid sequence: CRGTTGGTDTQYF.

This clonotype was recorded a few times. This chain connects TRBV20-1 to TRBJ2-5; D not certain. V was shortened by 3 bases and J by 1 base, with 3 bases between the two germline ends. The germline V gene has CDR1 DFQATT and CDR2 SNEGSKA (reference sequence). The CDR3 is 11 amino acids. CDR3 loop: CSASPQETQYF. The DNA of the CDR3 is TGCAGTGCTAGTCCCCAAGAGACCCAGTACTTC.

This clonotype has more than one count but fewer than ten. The rearrangement joins TRBV7-7 to TRBJ2-1; D is tentatively TRBD1 or TRBD2 (6 bases each). This CDR3 comprises 18 residues. The germline V gene has CDR1 SSHAT and CDR2 FNYEAQ (reference sequence). V was trimmed by 2 bases and J by 0 bases, leaving 17 bases between them. The CDR3 DNA follows: TGTGCCAGCAGCTTACTTGTGGGGGCGGGGAGCTCCTACAATGAGCAGTTCTTC. It translates to CASSLLVGAGSSYNEQFF.

This clonotype was detected ten times or more. The gene calls are TRBV12-3 or TRBV12-4 and TRBJ1-4; TRBD1 matches at 9 bases. With V trimmed by 4 bases and J by 6 bases, 12 bases remained unmatched. CDR3 length: 17 residues. CDR3 region: CASSSPGQGLGYEKLFF. The CDR3 coding sequence is TGTGCCAGCAGTTCTCCGGGACAGGGCCTGGGGTATGAAAAACTGTTTTTT.

This clonotype was observed at least ten times. This rearrangement joins TRBV10-3 to TRBJ2-1, with D tentatively TRBD1 or TRBD2 (5 bases each). The CDR3 covers 16 residues. Germline V gene sequence: CDR1 ENHRY, CDR2 SYGVKD. V lost 3 bases, J lost 0 bases, and 12 bases lay in between. CDR3 DNA: TGTGCCATCAGTGAAGGGGTGGGGAGCTCCTACAATGAGCAGTTCTTC. Protein sequence: CAISEGVGSSYNEQFF.

The rearrangement links TRBV5-8 to TRBJ2-7; the match to TRBD1 covers 7 bases. CDR3 length: 16 amino acids. Germline trimming cut 3 bases from V and 4 bases from J; bases unmatched to any gene: 13. CDR1 and CDR2 from the germline V gene are SGHTS and YDEGEE. CDR3 loop: CASSWEFSRGPYEQYF. DNA for the CDR3: TGTGCCAGCAGCTGGGAGTTCTCGAGGGGGCCGTACGAGCAGTACTTC.

This clonotype was observed a handful of times. The rearrangement joins TRBV15 to TRBJ1-4; D perhaps matches TRBD1 (5 bases). The CDR3 spans 13 residues. Trimming took off 0 bases at V and 11 bases at J, with 10 bases between the two ends. Germline V gene sequence: CDR1 LNHNV, CDR2 YYDKDF (reference sequence). The DNA of the CDR3 is TGTGCCACCAGCAGAGACAGGGTCGGGAAACTGTTTTTT. Translated: CATSRDRVGKLFF.

The chain combines TRBV2 with TRBJ2-5; 7 bases fit TRBD1. Germline CDR1 and CDR2: SNHLY and FYNNEI. The ends lost 4 bases at V and 2 bases at J; junction bases unmatched: 4. The CDR3 has 14 amino acids. Here the CDR3 DNA reads TGTGCCAGCAGTGCGACAGGGCTACAAGAGACCCAGTACTTC. Amino acid sequence: CASSATGLQETQYF.

This clonotype was found a few times. The chain joins TRBV12-3 or TRBV12-4 to TRBJ2-7; 10 bases are shared with TRBD1. V lost 7 bases, J lost 7 bases, and 10 bases stayed unmatched. CDR3 length equals 14 residues. This CDR3 reads CASTPRQGAYEQYF. The DNA of the CDR3 is TGTGCCAGCACCCCCCGACAGGGGGCTTATGAGCAGTACTTC.

This chain links TRBV10-3 with TRBJ2-3; D uncertain. Between the trimmed V and J ends, which lost 10 bases and 1 base, there was a span of 12 bases. CDR3 length equals 13 residues. CDR1 ENHRY and CDR2 SYGVKD come from the germline V gene. The CDR3 nucleotides read TGTGCCAGTGAGTCGGACCGCACAGATACGCAGTATTTT. It codes for CASESDRTDTQYF.

The chain links TRBV7-9 to TRBJ2-5; the match to TRBD1 covers 8 bases. The CDR3 is 15 amino acids. CDR1 and CDR2 (germline): SEHNR, FQNEAQ (reference sequence). V dropped 6 bases and J dropped 4; count of bases not matched to a gene: 10. This CDR3 reads CASRPTGESLETQYF. In DNA, the CDR3 is TGTGCCAGCAGACCGACAGGGGAGTCCCTAGAGACCCAGTACTTC.

The chain has TRBV2 and TRBJ1-5, with TRBD1 identical over 8 bases. CDR3 length equals 15 residues. Germline-derived CDR1 and CDR2 are SNHLY and FYNNEI. With V trimmed by 7 bases and J by 2 bases, 7 bases remained unmatched. CDR3 sequence reads: CASNSGQGGNQPQHF. The CDR3 DNA follows: TGTGCCAGCAATTCAGGACAGGGCGGCAATCAGCCCCAGCATTTT.

J is TRBJ2-7 and V is TRBV29-1; 9 nucleotides line up with TRBD1. Trimming cost V 6 bases and J 5 bases; bases outside gene matches: 2. This CDR3 comprises 11 residues. Germline V gene lookup returns CDR1 SQVTM and CDR2 ANQGSEA. The CDR3 DNA reads as TGCAGCGTACGACAGGGGGACGAGCAGTACTTC. Amino acids: CSVRQGDEQYF.

This clonotype was observed at least ten times. CDR3 region: CASSVETNTDTQYF. CDR3 nucleotide sequence: TGTGCCAGCAGCGTAGAAACGAACACAGATACGCAGTATTTT. This rearrangement joins TRBV9 to TRBJ2-3; D is undetermined. The ends were cut back, 0 bases at V and 2 bases at J, with 7 bases in the middle. From germline, CDR1 is SGDLS and CDR2 YYNGEE. There are 14 residues in the CDR3.

This clonotype was seen a handful of times. The chain recombines TRBV3-1 with TRBJ2-1; 13 bases agree with TRBD2. V gave up 3 bases and J gave up 10 bases; unmatched junction bases: 6. The CDR3 contains 15 residues. The germline V gene has CDR1 LGHDT and CDR2 YNNKEL (reference sequence). The CDR3 protein is CASSQGLAGSWEQFF. The DNA for the CDR3 is TGTGCCAGCAGCCAGGGACTAGCGGGATCCTGGGAGCAGTTCTTC.

The gene calls are TRBV11-2 and TRBJ2-7, with unresolved D. Per germline, CDR1 SGHAT and CDR2 FQNNGV. CDR3 size: 13 residues. Trimming shortened V by 1 base and J by 2 bases, and 6 bases separated the two germline ends. The CDR3 DNA reads TGTGCCAGCAGCTTAGTTTGGGCCTACGAGCAGTACTTC. Translation gives CASSLVWAYEQYF.

The chain is built from TRBV9 and TRBJ2-1, with 11 bases lining up with TRBD2. Germline V lookup: CDR1 SGDLS, CDR2 YYNGEE. V lost 2 bases to trimming and J lost 3 bases; unmatched junction nucleotides: 10. This CDR3 is 18 amino acids long. The CDR3 protein is CASSVVLAGGLYYNEQFF. In DNA, the CDR3 is TGTGCCAGCAGCGTGGTTCTAGCGGGGGGACTTTACTACAATGAGCAGTTCTTC.

The rearrangement uses TRBV4-3 and TRBJ2-3; D possibly uses TRBD1 or TRBD2 (5 bases each). This CDR3 has 16 amino acids. The ends were cut back, 1 base at V and 0 bases at J, with 11 bases in the middle. Germline assignment: CDR1 LGHNA and CDR2 YSLEER. The CDR3 nucleotides read TGCGCCAGCAGCCAAGCCGGGACGGTTAGCACAGATACGCAGTATTTT. Its protein is CASSQAGTVSTDTQYF.

There are many counts of this clonotype. For the CDR3, the DNA is TGCGCCAGCAGCTTGGAGGGAAGCTCCTACAATGAGCAGTTCTTC. This gives the protein CASSLEGSSYNEQFF. The chain couples TRBV5-1 to TRBJ2-1; D gene ambiguous. Germline loops: CDR1 SGHRS, CDR2 YFSETQ. The CDR3 has 15 residues. With 0 bases removed from V and 0 bases from J, the gap between germline ends came to 7 bases.

This clonotype was observed a handful of times. CDR3 DNA sequence: TGTGCCAGCTCACCCCTGACAGGGTCGACAGATACGCAGTATTTT. It codes for CASSPLTGSTDTQYF. The chain links TRBV18 to TRBJ2-3; 7 positions match TRBD1. The CDR3 is 15 residues long. Germline V gives CDR1 KGHSH, CDR2 LQKENI. With V trimmed by 3 bases and J by 3 bases, 6 bases remained unmatched.

This clonotype was seen only a few times. The chain uses TRBV2 and TRBJ2-2; D might be TRBD2 (5 bases). V was trimmed by 1 base and J by 3 bases, leaving 9 bases between them. CDR1 and CDR2 from the germline V gene are SNHLY and FYNNEI. This CDR3 comprises 15 residues. CDR3 sequence (DNA): TGTGCCAGCAGTGAAGAGCGAGGGTACACCGGGGAGCTGTTTTTT. Protein product: CASSEERGYTGELFF. The full variable domain, in which reference TRBV2 and TRBJ2-2 provide the parts outside the CDR3, is EPEVTQTPSHQVTQMGQEVILRCVPISNHLYFYWYRQILGQKVEFLVSFYNNEISEKSEIFDDQFSVERPDGSNFTLKIRSTKLEDSAMYFCASSEERGYTGELFFGEGSRLTVL.

The chain is built from TRBV30 and TRBJ2-7, with D maybe TRBD1 (5 bases). Trimming took 2 bases from V and 0 from J, leaving 14 bases between them. Germline values: CDR1 GTSNPN, CDR2 SVGIG (reference sequence). This CDR3 region has 15 residues. CDR3 coding DNA: TGTGCCTGGAGTAGGCAGGGTAAAAACTCCTACGAGCAGTACTTC. Its protein is CAWSRQGKNSYEQYF.

Notes on this clonotype: It is likely a read error, because the conserved phenylalanine at the end of the CDR3 is missing. Because the CDR3's place on the DNA is in doubt, the DNA is left out and the CDR3 is given as listed by TCRdb. The genes are TRBV10-2 and TRBJ1-3; the table's D call, TRBD1, was not checked against the DNA. A total of 9 residues make up the CDR3, ends included. The V gene's germline CDR1 is WSHSY and CDR2 SAAADI. CDR3 loop: CASTRDNGA.

The chain is built from TRBV7-8 and TRBJ2-1, with 8 positions matching TRBD2. With 11 bases clipped from V and 5 bases from J, the junction kept 11 bases outside the gene matches. The CDR3 consists of 14 residues. Looked up from germline, CDR1 is SGHVS and CDR2 is FQNEAQ. Here the CDR3 DNA reads TGTGCCCTGGGAGAGCGGGGGACCCACAATGAGCAGTTCTTC. It translates to CALGERGTHNEQFF.